The 5 T cell receptor beta chains reported below all come from one sample, sequenced in a study of tumor-infiltrating lymphocytes in oesophageal squamous cell carcinoma (dated by TCRdb to 2016 to 2017). The reads were generated on an Illumina HiSeq 2000. In-frame beta chains were kept once TCRdb had trimmed the public reads at Q25 with fastp and called clones with MiXCR. Rows with one shared CDR3 protein collapse into an entry with the most common genes and DNA. This sample lists roughly 12,000 distinct CDR3 sequences; around 50% were detected once. Around 50% of the sample rests with the top ten. Sequencing was done on a sample of blood. The receptors stem from a female donor with esophageal squamous cell carcinoma.

The chain carries TRBV11-2 and TRBJ2-1, with a tentative D call TRBD2 (7 bases). Gene TRBJ2-5 matches the end of the DNA better, so the J call may be wrong. The CDR3 is 14 amino acids. Germline assignment: CDR1 SGHAT and CDR2 FQNNGV. This CDR3 reads CASSLRGGGETQYF. In DNA, the CDR3 is TGTGCCAGCAGCTTAAGGGGGGGAGGGGAGACCCAGTACTTC.

By share, this clonotype counts as medium-sized (0.01 to 0.1%). The V and J genes are TRBV28 and TRBJ1-1, with 9 bases identical to TRBD1. The CDR3 loop spans 14 amino acids. Per germline, CDR1 MDHEN and CDR2 SYDVKM. Trimming at V came to 2 bases and at J to 6 bases, leaving 4 bases not matched to a gene. As DNA, the CDR3 is TGTGCCAGCAGTTTAGTACAGGGGGCCGCTGAAGCTTTCTTT. Its translation: CASSLVQGAAEAFF.

The gene calls are TRBV7-3 and TRBJ2-3; D call uncertain. The CDR3 is 15 amino acids. The germline V gene has CDR1 SGHTA and CDR2 FQGTGA. V lost 5 bases to trimming and J lost 1 base, with 13 bases between them. The CDR3 spells CASSPSYLGTDTQYF. The CDR3 region has the DNA TGTGCCAGCAGCCCGTCCTACCTAGGCACAGATACGCAGTATTTT.

The chain couples TRBV7-3 to TRBJ2-5; 11 bases fit TRBD2. The J call may be incorrect, as the DNA end agrees better with TRBJ2-1. CDR3 length: 14 amino acids. CDR1 is SGHTA, CDR2 FQGTGA, per germline. Here the CDR3 DNA reads TGTGCCAGCAGCCCGACTAGCGGGGCCAATGAGCAGTTCTTC. Amino acid sequence: CASSPTSGANEQFF.

V usage is TRBV2 and J usage is TRBJ2-5; D gene unclear. Trimming stripped 3 bases from V and 4 bases from J, with 9 bases between. In germline, CDR1 is SNHLY, CDR2 FYNNEI. The CDR3 length is 13 residues. In nucleotides, the CDR3 is TGTGCCAGCAGTGACCGGCAGAGAGAGACCCAGTACTTC. Its protein product is CASSDRQRETQYF.